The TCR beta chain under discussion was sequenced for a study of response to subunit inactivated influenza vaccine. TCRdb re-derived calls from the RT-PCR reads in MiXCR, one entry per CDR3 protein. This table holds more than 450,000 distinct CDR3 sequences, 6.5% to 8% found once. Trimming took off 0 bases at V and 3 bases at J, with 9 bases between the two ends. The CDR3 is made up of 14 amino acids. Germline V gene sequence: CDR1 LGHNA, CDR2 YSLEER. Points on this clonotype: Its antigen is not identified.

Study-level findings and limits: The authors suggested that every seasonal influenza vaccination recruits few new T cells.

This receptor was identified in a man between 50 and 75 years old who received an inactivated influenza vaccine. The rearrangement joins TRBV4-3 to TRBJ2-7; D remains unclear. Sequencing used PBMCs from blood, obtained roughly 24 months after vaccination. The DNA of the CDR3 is TGCGCCAGCAGCCAAGACTGGGAAAGCTACGAGCAGTACTTC. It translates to CASSQDWESYEQYF.